One sample yielded the 7 T cell receptor beta chains listed below, sequenced in a study of blood T cells in healthy people across ages. The second PCR ran about 6 to 11 cycles with a sample-barcoded 5' primer and J-beta primers. TCRdb independently ran MiXCR on the 5' RACE reads; one entry per CDR3 protein. The profile covers more than 1,000,000 distinct CDR3 sequences, with less than 25% appearing a single time and 0.65% to 0.95% taken by the ten largest. The sample also formed part of further work on T cells of mothers and their children.

The sample consisted of blood. The receptors shown here come from a girl aged 2-15 years in good health.

The V and J genes are TRBV28 and TRBJ2-6; D not resolved. From germline, CDR1 is MDHEN and CDR2 SYDVKM. The CDR3 runs 16 residues. V was pared by 1 base and J by 0 bases, with 7 bases between. CDR3 protein: CASSLYRYSGANVLTF. The CDR3 bases are TGTGCCAGCAGTTTATATCGGTACTCTGGGGCCAACGTCCTGACTTTC. The full variable domain, its missing parts supplied by reference TRBV28 and TRBJ2-6, is DVKVTQSSRYLVKRTGEKVFLECVQDMDHENMFWYRQDPGLGLRLIYFSYDVKMKEKGDIPEGYSVSREKKERFSLILESASTNQTSMYLCASSLYRYSGANVLTFGAGSRLTVL.

This chain joins TRBV12-3 or TRBV12-4 and TRBJ2-5; D is unresolved. Trimming cost V 5 bases and J 5 bases, with 18 bases left between them. There are 15 residues in the CDR3. In nucleotides, the CDR3 is TGTGCCAGCAGTCCGGGCCTCGAACATATGGAGACCCAGTACTTC. The encoded protein is CASSPGLEHMETQYF.

The chain combines TRBV14 with TRBJ2-2, with 7 bases fitting TRBD1. The length of the CDR3 is 15 residues. The ends lost 9 bases at V and 5 bases at J; junction bases unmatched: 12. Germline assignment: CDR1 SGHDN and CDR2 FVKESK. CDR3 DNA sequence: TGTGCCAGACCTACCCGAACAGGGGAGACCGGGGAGCTGTTTTTT. Translated, it gives CARPTRTGETGELFF.

This clonotype has ten or more counts. This chain links TRBV12-3 or TRBV12-4 with TRBJ2-7; maybe TRBD1 (6 bases). V gave up 1 base and J gave up 6 bases, with 7 bases separating them. The CDR3 consists of 12 residues. The chain's CDR3 is CASSLGGREQYF. CDR3 DNA sequence: TGTGCCAGCAGTTTAGGGGGGCGCGAGCAGTACTTC.

The sample holds a few counts of this clonotype. The chain recombines TRBV7-2 with TRBJ2-7, with 12 bases that match TRBD1. This CDR3 region has 15 residues. Germline V gene lookup returns CDR1 SGHTA and CDR2 FQGNSA. J lost 5 bases, V lost 3 bases, and 5 bases had no gene match. The CDR3 reads CASSFIGTGGDEQYF. DNA for the CDR3: TGTGCCAGCAGCTTCATCGGGACAGGGGGCGACGAGCAGTACTTC.

This clonotype was recorded a few times. The chain recombines TRBV4-1 with TRBJ1-4; D remains ambiguous. Trimming shortened V by 0 bases and J by 6 bases, and 17 bases separated the two germline ends. This CDR3 region has 17 residues. Germline V gene data show CDR1 as MGHRA and CDR2 as YSYEKL. The CDR3 spells CASSQDPLAVLHEKLFF. The CDR3 region has the DNA TGCGCCAGCAGCCAAGACCCTCTGGCAGTGCTCCATGAAAAACTGTTTTTT.

This clonotype was seen only a few times. The J gene is TRBJ2-3, the V gene TRBV4-1, with 12 nucleotides matching TRBD2. With 1 base clipped from V and 3 bases from J, the junction kept 5 bases outside the gene matches. Germline V gives CDR1 MGHRA, CDR2 YSYEKL. This CDR3 comprises 17 residues. CDR3: CASSQGSSGGVTDTQYF. DNA for the CDR3: TGCGCCAGCAGCCAAGGGTCTAGCGGGGGGGTAACAGATACGCAGTATTTT.